These 4 T cell receptor beta chains were all obtained from the same sample, sequenced in a study of cytomegalovirus exposure and HLA in healthy donors. TCRdb's table, derived via immunoSEQ multiplex PCR, lists solely in-frame clones and lacks some. Of 150,000 to 200,000 clones in the sample, about 83% were seen once. Sequenced input: PBMCs. The source of these receptors is a woman between 18 and 29 years old in good health and CMV-seronegative.

CDR3 protein: CASSPRQGDYGYTF. Written as DNA, the CDR3 is TGTGCCAGCTCACCAAGACAGGGCGACTATGGCTACACCTTC. The chain uses TRBV18 and TRBJ1-2; 7 bases map to TRBD1. V shed 2 bases, J shed 3 bases, and the junction held 3 bases outside the gene matches. The germline V gene has CDR1 KGHSH and CDR2 LQKENI. The CDR3 consists of 14 residues.

This clone was counted only a few times. The chain couples TRBV6-1 to TRBJ2-7, with TRBD2 identical over 8 bases. CDR3 size: 14 residues. The germline V gene has CDR1 MNHNS and CDR2 SASEGT. V lost 3 bases and J lost 2; bases outside the gene matches: 3. CDR3 protein: CASSEVAGTYEQYF. The CDR3 DNA sequence: TGTGCCAGCAGTGAGGTAGCGGGAACCTACGAGCAGTACTTC.

The chain couples TRBV11-2 to TRBJ1-2, with D uncertain. From germline, CDR1 is SGHAT and CDR2 FQNNGV. The CDR3 has 16 residues. V lost 5 bases and J 4 bases, leaving 20 bases between the germline ends. CDR3 sequence reads: CASSETGRWGAYGYTF. The DNA for the CDR3 is TGTGCCAGCAGCGAAACGGGGAGGTGGGGAGCCTATGGCTACACCTTC.

This rearrangement joins TRBV9 to TRBJ2-1, with D possibly TRBD2 on 6 matching bases. V lost 2 bases to trimming and J lost 6 bases, with 15 bases between them. The CDR3 consists of 15 residues. Germline-derived CDR1 and CDR2 are SGDLS and YYNGEE. CDR3 sequence: CASSVAGTLGNEQFF. The CDR3 DNA is TGTGCCAGCAGCGTCGCCGGGACTCTGGGCAATGAGCAGTTCTTC.